This T cell receptor (beta chain) was observed in a study of blood T cell repertoires in COVID-19. Overall study context: Acute and convalescent COVID-19 specimens originated in the United States, Italy and Spain. T cells, B-cell-depleted T cells, or PBMCs supplied cDNA or gDNA.

With V trimmed by 0 bases and J by 2 bases, 4 bases remained unmatched. The CDR3 is 15 residues long. Looked up from germline, CDR1 is LGHNA and CDR2 is YNFKEQ. This clone was observed once. In the authors' methods: Estimates of nucleated cell counts were drawn from the amplification of reference gene primers. Sequenced by immunoSEQ multiplex PCR; TCRdb stores in-frame clones only, minus some. That table gives V, J and clone size, and the DNA gave D and trimming. This sample has under 200,000 clones, with 83% found just once. The chain links TRBV4-2 to TRBJ2-7; 7 bases are a match to TRBD2. Sequenced input: peripheral blood. The receptor's source is a human donor in a cohort sampled during active COVID-19. The chain's CDR3 is CASSQDLAATYEQYF. For the CDR3, the DNA is TGTGCCAGCAGCCAAGACCTAGCGGCAACCTACGAGCAGTACTTC.